This T cell receptor (beta chain) came from a study of TIL therapy for anti-PD-1-resistant metastatic lung cancer. Study overall: Median tumor PD-L1 proportion score was roughly 5.4%. Most patients had lung adenocarcinoma. Study outcomes and limitations: Treatment-naive, never-smoker and oncogene-addicted patients were overrepresented in this highly selected cohort.

CDR1 and CDR2 (germline): SEHNR, FQNEAQ (reference sequence). V trimming: 3 bases; J trimming: 3 bases; junction bases outside the gene matches: 2. The CDR3 extends over 14 amino acids. The libraries were made with immunoSEQ v3. Assay used: immunoSEQ multiplex PCR; TCRdb lists only in-frame clones, some missing. The table includes about 52,000 clones, around 80% detected once. Specified time point: pre-treatment sample, taken before nivolumab and TIL therapy. This clone was observed a single time. No antigen is known for it. The source is a woman between 30 and 80 years old with non-small cell lung cancer. The chain carries TRBV7-9 and TRBJ1-2; 9 nucleotides line up with TRBD1. The sample consisted of blood, taken at baseline. CDR3 in amino acids: CASSLGTGYYGYTF. CDR3 coding DNA: TGTGCCAGCAGCTTGGGGACAGGGTACTATGGCTACACCTTC.